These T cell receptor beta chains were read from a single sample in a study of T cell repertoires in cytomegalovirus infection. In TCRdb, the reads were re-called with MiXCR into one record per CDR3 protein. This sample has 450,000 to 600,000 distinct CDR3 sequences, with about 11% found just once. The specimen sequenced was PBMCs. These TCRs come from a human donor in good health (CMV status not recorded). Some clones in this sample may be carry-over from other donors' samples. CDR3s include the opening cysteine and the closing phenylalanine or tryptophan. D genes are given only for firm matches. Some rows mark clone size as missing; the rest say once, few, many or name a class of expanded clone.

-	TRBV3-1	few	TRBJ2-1	CASSQWGVFNEQFF	TGTGCCAGCAGCCAATGGGGGGTCTTCAATGAGCAGTTCTTC
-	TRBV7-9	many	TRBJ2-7	CASSLGGRSEQYF	TGTGCCAGCAGCTTGGGTGGTCGAAGCGAGCAGTACTTC
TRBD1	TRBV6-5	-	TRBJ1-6	CASRPGQGGVDYNSPLHF	TGTGCCAGCAGACCGGGACAGGGGGGAGTCGACTATAATTCACCCCTCCACTTT
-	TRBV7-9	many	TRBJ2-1	CASSSGNSYNEQFF	TGTGCCAGCAGCTCAGGAAACTCCTACAATGAGCAGTTCTTC
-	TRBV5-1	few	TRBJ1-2	CASSFGDGYTF	TGCGCCAGCAGCTTCGGGGATGGCTACACCTTC
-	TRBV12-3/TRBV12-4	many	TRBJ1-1	CASSLATNTEAFF	TGTGCCAGCAGTTTAGCAACGAACACTGAAGCTTTCTTT
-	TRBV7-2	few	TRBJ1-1	CASSPLNIGGGEAFF	TGTGCCAGCAGCCCACTAAACATTGGAGGCGGTGAAGCTTTCTTT
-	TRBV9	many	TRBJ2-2	CASSGTGAAFPNTGELFF	TGTGCCAGCAGTGGGACCGGGGCTGCCTTTCCGAACACCGGGGAGCTGTTTTTT
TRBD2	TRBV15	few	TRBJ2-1	CATSRDGLAFWEVEGEQFF	TGTGCCACCAGCAGAGATGGACTAGCGTTTTGGGAGGTCGAGGGGGAGCAGTTCTTC
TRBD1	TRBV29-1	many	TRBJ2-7	CSVEEGQHYEQYF	TGCAGCGTTGAAGAGGGACAGCACTACGAGCAGTACTTC
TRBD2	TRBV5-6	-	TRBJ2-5	CASSLKPGGGETQYF	TGTGCCAGCAGCTTGAAGCCGGGGGGGGGGGAGACCCAGTACTTC
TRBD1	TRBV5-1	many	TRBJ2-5	CASNYGTGKETQYF	TGCGCCAGCAACTACGGGACAGGGAAAGAGACCCAGTACTTC
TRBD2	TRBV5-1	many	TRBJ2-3	CASRRGGGTDTQYF	TGCGCCAGCAGGCGGGGGGGCGGCACAGATACGCAGTATTTT
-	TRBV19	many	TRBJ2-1	CASSIGLAWDEQFF	TGTGCCAGTAGTATAGGCCTAGCTTGGGATGAGCAGTTCTTC
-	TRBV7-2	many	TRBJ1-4	CASSLGVAAGSNEKLFF	TGTGCCAGCAGCTTAGGAGTTGCGGCAGGGTCTAATGAAAAACTGTTTTTT
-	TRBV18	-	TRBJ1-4	CASSPPGGLGEKLFF	TGTGCCAGCTCACCACCAGGAGGGCTGGGGGAAAAACTGTTTTTT
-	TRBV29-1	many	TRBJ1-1	CSVVMQRTLMNTEAFF	TGCAGCGTTGTTATGCAGCGTACTCTAATGAACACTGAAGCTTTCTTT
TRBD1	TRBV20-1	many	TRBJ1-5	CSARRPGTGRGKIYQPQHF	TGCAGTGCTAGACGCCCCGGGACAGGGCGAGGAAAGATCTATCAGCCCCAGCATTTT
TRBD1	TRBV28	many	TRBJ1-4	CASDGGTATNEKLFF	TGTGCCAGCGACGGAGGGACAGCAACTAATGAAAAACTGTTTTTT
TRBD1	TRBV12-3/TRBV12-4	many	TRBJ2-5	CASSSGQGIQETQYF	TGTGCCAGCAGTTCGGGACAGGGGATCCAAGAGACCCAGTACTTC
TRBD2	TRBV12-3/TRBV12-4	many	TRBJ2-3	CASNSGLAVTDTQYF	TGTGCCAGCAATTCGGGACTAGCGGTCACAGATACGCAGTATTTT
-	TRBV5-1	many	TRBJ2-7	CASSLDTSSSYEQYF	TGCGCCAGCAGCTTGGACACTTCCAGCTCCTACGAGCAGTACTTC
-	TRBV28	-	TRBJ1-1	CASSLPTGREAFF	TGTGCCAGCAGTTTACCGACAGGACGTGAAGCTTTCTTT